A single sample gave rise to the 5 T cell receptor beta chains below, sequenced in a study of OX40 agonist ivuxolimab in advanced cancers. Sequencing used immunoSEQ multiplex PCR; TCRdb keeps in-frame clones, though not all of them. This table has 80,000 to 100,000 clones, about 83% appearing once. The starting material was CD4+ or CD8+ T cells sorted from blood, obtained in a trial of the OX40 agonist ivuxolimab. All receptors derive from an adult with an advanced solid tumor such as melanoma, head and neck, liver or kidney cancer.

The V gene is TRBV7-2, the J gene TRBJ2-7, with 8 positions matching TRBD2. Looked up from germline, CDR1 is SGHTA and CDR2 is FQGNSA. The CDR3 is 16 amino acids. V gave up 5 bases and J gave up 0 bases; unmatched junction bases: 9. The CDR3 loop is CASSRRGGGSSYEQYF. DNA for the CDR3: TGTGCCAGCAGCCGACGGGGGGGCGGCAGCTCCTACGAGCAGTACTTC.

The chain employs TRBV21-1 and TRBJ2-5; TRBD2 is the table's D call and was not checked against the DNA. TRBV21-1 is annotated as a pseudogene. The CDR3 covers 16 residues. The CDR3 region has the DNA TGTGCCAGCAGCAAATGGAGTTGGGGGGTCCGAGAGACCCAGTACTTC. Protein: CASSKWSWGVRETQYF.

The chain has TRBV5-1 and TRBJ1-3, with unresolved D. The CDR3 runs 16 residues. CDR1 and CDR2 (germline): SGHRS, YFSETQ. V was trimmed by 0 bases and J by 1 base, leaving 11 bases between them. The CDR3 coding sequence is TGCGCCAGCAGCTTGGCGGGAGTTAGTTCTGGAAACACCATATATTTT. It is translated as CASSLAGVSSGNTIYF.

J is TRBJ2-7 and V is TRBV6-4; TRBD1 is a possible D gene (6 bases). The germline V gene has CDR1 MRHNA and CDR2 SNTAGT. Trimming cost V 2 bases and J 2 bases, with 13 bases left between them. The length of the CDR3 is 15 residues. The CDR3 here is CASSDPHDRTYEQYF. CDR3 DNA: TGTGCCAGCAGTGACCCACACGACAGGACCTACGAGCAGTACTTC.

About this clone itself: This same CDR3 is encoded by further DNA sequences in the sample. The J gene is TRBJ1-5, the V gene TRBV9; the D is unclear. The CDR3 has 15 residues. Trimming took 0 bases from V and 1 from J, leaving 8 bases between them. CDR1 SGDLS and CDR2 YYNGEE come from the germline V gene. DNA for the CDR3: TGTGCCAGCAGCGTAGCCCCGGACAGCAATCAGCCCCAGCATTTT. The encoded protein is CASSVAPDSNQPQHF.